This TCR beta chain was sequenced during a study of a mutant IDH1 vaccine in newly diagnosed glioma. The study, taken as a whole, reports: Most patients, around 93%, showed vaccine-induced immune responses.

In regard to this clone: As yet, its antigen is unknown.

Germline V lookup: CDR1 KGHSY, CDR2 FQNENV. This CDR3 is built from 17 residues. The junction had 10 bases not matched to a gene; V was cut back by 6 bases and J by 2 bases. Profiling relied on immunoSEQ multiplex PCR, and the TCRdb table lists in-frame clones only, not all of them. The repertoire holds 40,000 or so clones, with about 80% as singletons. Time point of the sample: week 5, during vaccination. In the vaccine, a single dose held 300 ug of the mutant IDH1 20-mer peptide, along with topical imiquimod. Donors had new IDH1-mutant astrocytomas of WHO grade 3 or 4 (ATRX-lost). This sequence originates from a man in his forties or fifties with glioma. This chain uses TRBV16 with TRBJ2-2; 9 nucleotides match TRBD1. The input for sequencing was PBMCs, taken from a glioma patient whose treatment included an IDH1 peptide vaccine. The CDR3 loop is CASRPGTGSVNTGELFF. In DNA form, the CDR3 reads TGTGCCAGCAGACCCGGGACAGGGTCGGTAAACACCGGGGAGCTGTTTTTT. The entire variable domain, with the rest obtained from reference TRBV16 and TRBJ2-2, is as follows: GEEVAQTPKHLVRGEGQKAKLYCAPIKGHSYVFWYQQVLKNEFKFLISFQNENVFDETGMPKERFSAKCLPNSPCSLEIQATKLEDSAVYFCASRPGTGSVNTGELFFGEGSRLTVL.